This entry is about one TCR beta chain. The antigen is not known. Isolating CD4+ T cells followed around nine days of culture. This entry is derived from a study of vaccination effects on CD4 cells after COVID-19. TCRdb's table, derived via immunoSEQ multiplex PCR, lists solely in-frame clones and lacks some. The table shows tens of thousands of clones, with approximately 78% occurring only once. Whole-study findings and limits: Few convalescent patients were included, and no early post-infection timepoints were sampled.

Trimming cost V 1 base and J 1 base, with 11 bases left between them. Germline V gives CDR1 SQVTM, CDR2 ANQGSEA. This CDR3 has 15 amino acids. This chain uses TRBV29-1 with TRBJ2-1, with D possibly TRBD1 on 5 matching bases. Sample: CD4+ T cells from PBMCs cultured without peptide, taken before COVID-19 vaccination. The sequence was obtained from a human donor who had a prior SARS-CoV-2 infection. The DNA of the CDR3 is TGCAGCGTTGAAGGAGGCAGGGTGTCCTACAATGAGCAGTTCTTC. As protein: CSVEGGRVSYNEQFF.